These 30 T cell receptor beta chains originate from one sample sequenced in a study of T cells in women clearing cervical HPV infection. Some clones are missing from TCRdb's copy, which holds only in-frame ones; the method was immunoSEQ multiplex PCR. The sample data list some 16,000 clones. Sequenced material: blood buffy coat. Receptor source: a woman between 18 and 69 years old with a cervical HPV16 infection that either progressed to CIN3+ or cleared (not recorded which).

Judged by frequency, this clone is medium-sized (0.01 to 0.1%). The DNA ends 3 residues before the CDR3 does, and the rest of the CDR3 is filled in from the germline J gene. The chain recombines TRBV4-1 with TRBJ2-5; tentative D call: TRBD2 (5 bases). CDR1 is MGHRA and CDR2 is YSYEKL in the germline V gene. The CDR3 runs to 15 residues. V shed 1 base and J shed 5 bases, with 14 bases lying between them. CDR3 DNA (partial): TGCGCCAGCAGCCAAGTTACGGGGTCGGGGGAGACC. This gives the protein CASSQVTGSGET. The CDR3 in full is CASSQVTGSGETQYF.

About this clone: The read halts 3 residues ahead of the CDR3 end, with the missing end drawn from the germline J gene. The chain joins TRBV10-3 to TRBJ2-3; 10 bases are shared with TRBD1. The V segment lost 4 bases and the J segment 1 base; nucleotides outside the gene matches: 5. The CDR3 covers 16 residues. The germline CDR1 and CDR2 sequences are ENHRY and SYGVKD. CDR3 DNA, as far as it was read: TGTGCCATCAGTGGCGGGACAGGGGTAGGCACAGATACG. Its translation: CAISGGTGVGTDT. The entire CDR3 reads CAISGGTGVGTDTQYF.

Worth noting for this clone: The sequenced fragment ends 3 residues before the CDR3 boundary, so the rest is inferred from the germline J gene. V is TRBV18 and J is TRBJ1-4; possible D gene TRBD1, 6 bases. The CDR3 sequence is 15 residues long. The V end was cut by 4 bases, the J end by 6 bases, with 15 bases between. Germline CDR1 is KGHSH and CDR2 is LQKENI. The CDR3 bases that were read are TGTGCCAGCTCACATCTCGGGACAACGGATGAAAAA. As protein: CASSHLGTTDEK. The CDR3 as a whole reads CASSHLGTTDEKLFF.

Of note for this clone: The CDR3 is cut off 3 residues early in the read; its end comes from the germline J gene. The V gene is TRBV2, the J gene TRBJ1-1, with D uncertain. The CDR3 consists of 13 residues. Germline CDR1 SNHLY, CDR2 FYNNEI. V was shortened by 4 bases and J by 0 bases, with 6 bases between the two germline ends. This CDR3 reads CASSVGLNTEAFF. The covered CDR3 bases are TGTGCCAGCAGTGTAGGGCTGAACACTGAA.

The DNA read from the CDR3 is TGCAGCGTCGATGCAGGGGAGGGGGACTATGGC. It translates to CSVDAGEGDYG. The complete CDR3 protein is CSVDAGEGDYGYTF. The chain employs TRBV29-1 and TRBJ1-2; possibly TRBD1 for D (6 bases). Coverage ceases 3 residues before the CDR3 finishes, and the germline J gene fills in the end. The germline V and J ends were trimmed by 6 bases and 3 bases, with 17 bases remaining between them. CDR1 and CDR2 (germline): SQVTM, ANQGSEA. The CDR3 has 14 residues.

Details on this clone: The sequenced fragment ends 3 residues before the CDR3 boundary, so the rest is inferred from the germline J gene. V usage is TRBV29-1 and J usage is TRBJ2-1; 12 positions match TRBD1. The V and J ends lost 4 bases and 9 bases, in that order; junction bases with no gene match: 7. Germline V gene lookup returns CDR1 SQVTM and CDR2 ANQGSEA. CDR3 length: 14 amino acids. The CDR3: CSVGFGTGGREQFF. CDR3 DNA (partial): TGCAGCGTTGGATTTGGGACAGGGGGCCGTGAG.

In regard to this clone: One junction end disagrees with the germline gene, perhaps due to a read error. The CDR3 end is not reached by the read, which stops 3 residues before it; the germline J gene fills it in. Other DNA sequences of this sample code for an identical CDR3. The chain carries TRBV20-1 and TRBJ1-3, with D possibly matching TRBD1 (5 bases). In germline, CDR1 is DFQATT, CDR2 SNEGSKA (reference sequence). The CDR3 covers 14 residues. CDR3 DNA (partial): TGCAGTGCTAGGGGTGACAGTAGTGGAAACACA. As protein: CSARGDSSGNT. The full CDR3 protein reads CSARGDSSGNTIYF.

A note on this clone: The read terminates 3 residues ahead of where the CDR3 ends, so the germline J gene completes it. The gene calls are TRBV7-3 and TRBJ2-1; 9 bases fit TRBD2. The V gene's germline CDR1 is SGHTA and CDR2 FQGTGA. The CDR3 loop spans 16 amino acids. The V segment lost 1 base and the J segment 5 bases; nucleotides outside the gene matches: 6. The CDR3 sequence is CASSLSGGALDNEQFF. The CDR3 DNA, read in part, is TGTGCCAGCAGCTTAAGCGGGGGGGCCTTAGACAATGAG.

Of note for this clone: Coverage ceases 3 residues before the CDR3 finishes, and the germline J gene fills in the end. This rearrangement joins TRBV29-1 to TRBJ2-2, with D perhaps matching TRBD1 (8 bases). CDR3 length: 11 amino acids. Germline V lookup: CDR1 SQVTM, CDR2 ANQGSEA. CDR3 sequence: CSVTGGEKLFF. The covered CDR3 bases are TGCAGCGTAACAGGGGGGGAAAAG.

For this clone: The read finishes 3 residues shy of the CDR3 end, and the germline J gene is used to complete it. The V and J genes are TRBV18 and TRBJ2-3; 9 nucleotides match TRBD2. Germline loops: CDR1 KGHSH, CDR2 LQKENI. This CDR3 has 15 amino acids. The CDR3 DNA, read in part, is TGTGCCAGCTCAGAGCTAGCGGGAAGTCAAGAGACG. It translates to CASSELAGSQET. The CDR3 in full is CASSELAGSQETQYF. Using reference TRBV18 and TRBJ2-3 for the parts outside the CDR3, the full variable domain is NAGVMQNPRHLVRRRGQEARLRCSPMKGHSHVYWYRQLPEEGLKFMVYLQKENIIDESGMPKERFSAEFPKEGPSILRIQQVVRGDSAAYFCASSELAGSQETQYFGPGTRLTVL.

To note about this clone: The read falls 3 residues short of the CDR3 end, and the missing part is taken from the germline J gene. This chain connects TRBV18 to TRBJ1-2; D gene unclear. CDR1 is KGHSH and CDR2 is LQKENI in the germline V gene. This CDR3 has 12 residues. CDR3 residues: CASSPSSYDYTF. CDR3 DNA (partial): TGTGCCAGCTCCCCGAGTTCCTACGAC. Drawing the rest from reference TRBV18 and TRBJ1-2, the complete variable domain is NAGVMQNPRHLVRRRGQEARLRCSPMKGHSHVYWYRQLPEEGLKFMVYLQKENIIDESGMPKERFSAEFPKEGPSILRIQQVVRGDSAAYFCASSPSSYDYTFGSGTRLTVV.

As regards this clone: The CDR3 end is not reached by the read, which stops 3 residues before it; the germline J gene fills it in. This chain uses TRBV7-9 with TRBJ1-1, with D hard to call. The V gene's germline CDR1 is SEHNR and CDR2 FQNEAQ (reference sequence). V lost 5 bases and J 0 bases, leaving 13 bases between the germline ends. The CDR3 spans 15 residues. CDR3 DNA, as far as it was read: TGTGCCAGCAGCCAAGGTACAGTCATGAACACTGAA. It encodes CASSQGTVMNTE. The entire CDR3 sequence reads CASSQGTVMNTEAFF.

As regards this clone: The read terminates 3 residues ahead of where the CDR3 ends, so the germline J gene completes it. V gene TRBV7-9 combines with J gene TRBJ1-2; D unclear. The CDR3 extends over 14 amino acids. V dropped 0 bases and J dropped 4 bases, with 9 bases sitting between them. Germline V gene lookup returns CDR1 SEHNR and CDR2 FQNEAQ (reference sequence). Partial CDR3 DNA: TGTGCCAGCAGCTTAGCCCTTACAAGCTATGGC. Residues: CASSLALTSYG. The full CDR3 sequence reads CASSLALTSYGYTF.

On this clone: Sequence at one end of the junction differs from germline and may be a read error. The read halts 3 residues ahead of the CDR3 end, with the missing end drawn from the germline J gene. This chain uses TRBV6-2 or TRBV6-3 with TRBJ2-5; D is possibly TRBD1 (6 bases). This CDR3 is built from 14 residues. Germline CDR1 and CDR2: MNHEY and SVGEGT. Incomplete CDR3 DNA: TGTTCCAGCACCCCCCGGTTAGGGGGAGAGACC. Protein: CSSTPRLGGET. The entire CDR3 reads CSSTPRLGGETQYF.

The DNA read from the CDR3 is TGCGCCAGCAGCCCGGAACCGGGACTGAGCACAGATACG. Amino acid sequence: CASSPEPGLSTDT. The whole CDR3 reads CASSPEPGLSTDTQYF. The chain has TRBV4-1 and TRBJ2-3; D perhaps matches TRBD2 (6 bases). The DNA ends 3 residues before the CDR3 does, and the rest of the CDR3 is filled in from the germline J gene. This CDR3 is 16 amino acids long. Germline V gene data show CDR1 as MGHRA and CDR2 as YSYEKL. V was cut by 4 bases and J by 0 bases, with 14 bases left in between.

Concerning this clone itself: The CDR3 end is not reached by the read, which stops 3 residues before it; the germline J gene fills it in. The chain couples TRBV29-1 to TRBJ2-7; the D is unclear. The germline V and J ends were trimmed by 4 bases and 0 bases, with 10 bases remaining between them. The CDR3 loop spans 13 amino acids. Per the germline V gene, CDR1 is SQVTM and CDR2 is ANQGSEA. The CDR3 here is CSVVGRISYEQYF. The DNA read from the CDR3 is TGCAGCGTTGTTGGCAGAATCTCCTACGAG.

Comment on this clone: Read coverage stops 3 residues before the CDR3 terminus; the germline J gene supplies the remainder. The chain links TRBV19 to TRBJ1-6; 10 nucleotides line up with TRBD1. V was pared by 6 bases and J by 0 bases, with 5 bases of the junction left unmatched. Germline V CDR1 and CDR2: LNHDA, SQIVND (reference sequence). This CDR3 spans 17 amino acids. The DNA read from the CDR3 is TGTGCCAGTAGCCCGGACAGGGGGACCTCCTATAATTCACCC. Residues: CASSPDRGTSYNSP. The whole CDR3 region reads CASSPDRGTSYNSPLHF.

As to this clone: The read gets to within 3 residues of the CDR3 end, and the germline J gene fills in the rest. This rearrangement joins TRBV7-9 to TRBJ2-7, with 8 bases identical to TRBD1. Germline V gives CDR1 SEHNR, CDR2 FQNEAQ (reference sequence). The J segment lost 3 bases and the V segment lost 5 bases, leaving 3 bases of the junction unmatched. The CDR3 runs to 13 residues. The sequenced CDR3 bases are TGTGCCAGCAGCCAGGGGGCAAACTACGAG. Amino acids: CASSQGANYE. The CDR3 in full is CASSQGANYEQYF.

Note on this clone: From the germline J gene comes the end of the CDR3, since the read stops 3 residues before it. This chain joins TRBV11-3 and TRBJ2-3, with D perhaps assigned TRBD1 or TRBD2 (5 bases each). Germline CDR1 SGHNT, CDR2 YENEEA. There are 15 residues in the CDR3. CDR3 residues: CASSLDAGLGETQYF. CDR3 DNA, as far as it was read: TGTGCCAGCAGCTTAGATGCAGGGTTAGGGGAGACG.

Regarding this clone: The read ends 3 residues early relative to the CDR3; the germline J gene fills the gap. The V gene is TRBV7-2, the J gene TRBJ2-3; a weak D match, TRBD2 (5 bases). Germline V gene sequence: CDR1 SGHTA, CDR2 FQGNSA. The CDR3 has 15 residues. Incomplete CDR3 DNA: TGTGCCAGCAGCTTAGGATTCGGGGTTCTAGAGACG. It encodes CASSLGFGVLET. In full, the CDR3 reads CASSLGFGVLETQYF.

CDR3 bases read: TGTGCCTCCATTTGGGCAGGGGGCGGAAAAAAA. It codes for CASIWAGGGKK. In full, the CDR3 reads CASIWAGGGKKLFF. This chain connects TRBV6-2 or TRBV6-3 to TRBJ1-4; 8 positions match TRBD1. The CDR3 end falls 3 residues outside the read, so it is completed with the germline J gene. The J segment lost 9 bases and the V segment lost 11 bases, leaving 14 bases of the junction unmatched. The CDR3 extends over 14 amino acids. CDR1 is MNHEY and CDR2 is SVGEGT in the germline V gene.

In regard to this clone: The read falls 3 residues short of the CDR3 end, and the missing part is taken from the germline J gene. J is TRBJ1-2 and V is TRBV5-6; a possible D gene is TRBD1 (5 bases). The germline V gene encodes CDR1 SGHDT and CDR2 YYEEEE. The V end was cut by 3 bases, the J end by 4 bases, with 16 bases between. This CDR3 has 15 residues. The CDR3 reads CASSSDTPSRYGYTF. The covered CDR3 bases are TGTGCCAGCAGCTCGGACACCCCCTCGCGCTATGGC.

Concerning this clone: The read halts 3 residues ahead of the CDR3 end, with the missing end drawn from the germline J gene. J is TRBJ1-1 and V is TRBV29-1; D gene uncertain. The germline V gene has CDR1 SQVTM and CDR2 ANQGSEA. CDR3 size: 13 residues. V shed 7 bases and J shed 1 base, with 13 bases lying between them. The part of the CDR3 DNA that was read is TGCAGCGCGGGAGGCGGGAGGAACACTGAA. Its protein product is CSAGGGRNTE. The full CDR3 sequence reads CSAGGGRNTEAFF. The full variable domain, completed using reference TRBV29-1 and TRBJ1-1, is SAVISQKPSRDICQRGTSLTIQCQVDSQVTMMFWYRQQPGQSLTLIATANQGSEATYESGFVIDKFPISRPNLTFSTLTVSNMSPEDSSIYLCSAGGGRNTEAFFGQGTRLTVV.

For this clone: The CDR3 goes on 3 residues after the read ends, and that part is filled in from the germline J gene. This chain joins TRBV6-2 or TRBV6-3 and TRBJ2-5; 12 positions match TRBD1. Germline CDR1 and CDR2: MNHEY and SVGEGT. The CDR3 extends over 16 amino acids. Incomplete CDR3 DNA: TGTGCCAGCAGTGATCCGGGACAGGGGGCGACAGATACC. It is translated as CASSDPGQGATDT. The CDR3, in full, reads CASSDPGQGATDTQYF.

The CDR3 sequence is CAITKGGNTEAFF. The sequenced CDR3 bases are TGTGCCATCACTAAGGGTGGGAACACTGAA. The V gene is TRBV10-3, the J gene TRBJ1-1, with D hard to call. The read terminates 3 residues before the CDR3 end, so the remaining end is supplied by the germline J gene. The CDR3 extends over 13 amino acids. Germline V CDR1 and CDR2: ENHRY, SYGVKD. Trimming took off 7 bases at V and 1 base at J, with 10 bases between the two ends.

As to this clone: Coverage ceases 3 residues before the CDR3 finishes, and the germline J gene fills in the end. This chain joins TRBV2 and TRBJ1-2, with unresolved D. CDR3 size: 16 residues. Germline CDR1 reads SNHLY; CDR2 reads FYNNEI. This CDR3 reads CASSEALSGRNNDYTF. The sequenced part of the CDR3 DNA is TGTGCCAGCAGTGAAGCGCTTAGCGGGAGGAACAATGAC.

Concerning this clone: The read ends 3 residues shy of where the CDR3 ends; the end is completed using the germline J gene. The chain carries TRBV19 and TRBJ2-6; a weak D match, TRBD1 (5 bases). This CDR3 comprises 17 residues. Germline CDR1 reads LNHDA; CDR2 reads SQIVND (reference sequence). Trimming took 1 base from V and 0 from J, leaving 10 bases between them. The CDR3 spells CASSIGYRYSGANVLTF. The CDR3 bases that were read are TGTGCCAGTAGTATAGGTTACAGGTACTCTGGGGCCAACGTC.

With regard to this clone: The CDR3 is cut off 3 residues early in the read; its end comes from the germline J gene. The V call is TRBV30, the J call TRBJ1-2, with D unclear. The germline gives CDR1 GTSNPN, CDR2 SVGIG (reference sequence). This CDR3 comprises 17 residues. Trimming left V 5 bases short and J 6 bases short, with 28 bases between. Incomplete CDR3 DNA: TGTGCCTGGGCGTTTGGTCCTGACATGGCGGACTTGAATGGC. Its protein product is CAWAFGPDMADLNG. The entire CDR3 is CAWAFGPDMADLNGYTF.

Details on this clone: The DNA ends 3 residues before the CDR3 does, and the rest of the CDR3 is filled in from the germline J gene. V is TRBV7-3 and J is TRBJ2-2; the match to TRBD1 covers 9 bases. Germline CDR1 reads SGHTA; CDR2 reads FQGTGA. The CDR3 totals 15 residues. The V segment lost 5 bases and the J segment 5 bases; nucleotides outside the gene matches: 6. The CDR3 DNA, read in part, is TGTGCCAGCAGCGTACGGGACAGGGTTACCGGGGAG. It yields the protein CASSVRDRVTGE. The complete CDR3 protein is CASSVRDRVTGELFF.

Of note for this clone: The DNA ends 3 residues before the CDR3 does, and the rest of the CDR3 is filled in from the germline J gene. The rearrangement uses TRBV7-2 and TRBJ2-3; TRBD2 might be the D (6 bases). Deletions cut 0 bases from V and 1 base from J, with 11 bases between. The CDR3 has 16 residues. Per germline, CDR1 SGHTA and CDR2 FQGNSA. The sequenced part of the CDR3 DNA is TGTGCCAGCAGCTTAGCGGGTAGCGGACGCACAGATACG. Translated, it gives CASSLAGSGRTDT. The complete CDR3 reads CASSLAGSGRTDTQYF.